The 25 T cell receptor beta chains in this list originate from one sample, sequenced in a study of OX40 agonist ivuxolimab in advanced cancers. Sequenced by immunoSEQ multiplex PCR; TCRdb stores in-frame clones only, minus some. The sample shows 4,500 to 6,500 clones, 90% of them seen only once. The sample in question was CD4+ or CD8+ T cells sorted from blood, obtained in a trial of the OX40 agonist ivuxolimab. The receptors derive from an adult with an advanced solid tumor such as melanoma, head and neck, liver or kidney cancer.

The genes are TRBV27 and TRBJ2-3; D unresolved. The length of the CDR3 is 16 residues. Trimming left V 2 bases short and J 4 bases short, with 16 bases between. Germline V gene lookup returns CDR1 MNHEY and CDR2 SMNVEV (reference sequence). The CDR3 region has the DNA TGTGCCAGCAGTTTAACGCCGCGGAGTTTGCCAGATACGCAGTATTTT. This gives the protein CASSLTPRSLPDTQYF.

The CDR3 sequence: CASSLIHGGLGSDTEAFF. In DNA, the CDR3 is TGTGCCAGCAGCTTAATCCATGGGGGGCTGGGTTCTGACACTGAAGCTTTCTTT. The chain combines TRBV11-2 with TRBJ1-1, with a possible D match to TRBD1 (6 bases). The CDR3 loop spans 18 amino acids. V gave up 2 bases and J gave up 3 bases, with 22 bases separating them. Per the germline V gene, CDR1 is SGHAT and CDR2 is FQNNGV.

This clone was observed a single time. The rearrangement uses TRBV14 and TRBJ2-7, with 8 bases aligning to TRBD1. The junction had 3 bases not matched to a gene; V was cut back by 0 bases and J by 5 bases. There are 14 residues in the CDR3. Germline CDR1 reads SGHDN; CDR2 reads FVKESK. DNA for the CDR3: TGTGCCAGCAGCCAAGAACACAGGGGGAACGAGCAGTACTTC. This codes for CASSQEHRGNEQYF.

The chain has TRBV5-8 and TRBJ1-5, with D tentatively TRBD1 (5 bases). CDR1 is SGHTS, CDR2 YDEGEE, per germline. The V and J ends lost 0 bases and 7 bases respectively, with 11 bases between them. This CDR3 has 14 residues. The CDR3 region has the DNA TGTGCCAGCAGCTTGGTAGGGACTCGGCAGCCCCAGCATTTT. It encodes CASSLVGTRQPQHF.

The chain has TRBV6-6 and TRBJ2-7; D remains unclear. Trimming cost V 5 bases and J 5 bases, with 16 bases left between them. The V gene's germline CDR1 is MNHNY and CDR2 SVGAGI (reference sequence). The CDR3 length is 14 residues. CDR3 sequence: CASSPTGPDNEQYF. The CDR3 nucleotides are TGTGCCAGCAGTCCAACCGGGCCAGATAACGAGCAGTACTTC.

This clone was counted once. The V gene is TRBV5-6, the J gene TRBJ2-1; tentatively, D is TRBD1 (6 bases). Trimming removed 1 base at V and 6 bases at J, with 14 bases between. Per germline, CDR1 SGHDT and CDR2 YYEEEE. There are 15 residues in the CDR3. The CDR3 DNA reads TGTGCCAGCAGCTTGAGGGACACCCCGTCCAATGAGCAGTTCTTC. Its translation is CASSLRDTPSNEQFF.

Comments on this clone: Other DNA sequences of this sample code for an identical CDR3. The chain links TRBV19 to TRBJ1-2; D unclear. Germline V gene data show CDR1 as LNHDA and CDR2 as SQIVND (reference sequence). This CDR3 is 12 amino acids long. Trimming took off 3 bases at V and 7 bases at J, with 9 bases between the two ends. In nucleotides, the CDR3 is TGTGCCAGTAGTATTTCCGGTTCTGGCTACACCTTC. It encodes CASSISGSGYTF.

Of note for this clone: Other DNA sequences of this sample code for an identical CDR3. The chain employs TRBV27 and TRBJ2-7; 7 nucleotides agree with TRBD2. Germline V lookup: CDR1 MNHEY, CDR2 SMNVEV (reference sequence). J was trimmed by 4 bases and V by 2 bases; bases with no gene match: 8. The CDR3 has 15 amino acids. The CDR3 loop is CASSLGGQGLYEQYF. Written as DNA, the CDR3 is TGTGCCAGCAGTTTAGGGGGTCAGGGACTATACGAGCAGTACTTC.

This chain links TRBV25-1 with TRBJ2-5; D is perhaps TRBD1 (6 bases). The CDR3 sequence is 14 residues long. CDR1 is MGHDK and CDR2 is SYGVNS in the germline V gene. Trimming shortened V by 2 bases and J by 7 bases, and 14 bases separated the two germline ends. The CDR3 is CASSELGQFGTQYF. The CDR3, as DNA: TGTGCCAGCAGTGAACTAGGACAGTTTGGGACCCAGTACTTC.

The chain couples TRBV7-6 to TRBJ2-1; 14 positions agree with TRBD2. This CDR3 contains 17 residues. V was clipped by 4 bases and J by 4 bases; unmatched bases: 6. CDR1 is SGHVS and CDR2 is FNYEAQ in the germline V gene. CDR3 DNA sequence: TGTGCCAGCAGCTATACCGGACTAGCGGGAGGATACAATGAGCAGTTCTTC. Residues: CASSYTGLAGGYNEQFF.

The CDR3, as DNA: TGTGCCAGCAGCGTAGGCGGGGCGGGATGGTCCTACAATGAGCAGTTCTTC. It is translated as CASSVGGAGWSYNEQFF. The chain combines TRBV9 with TRBJ2-1, with D maybe TRBD2 (6 bases). The CDR3 totals 17 residues. CDR1 SGDLS and CDR2 YYNGEE come from the germline V gene. V shed 0 bases and J shed 1 base, with 14 bases lying between them. Full variable domain (missing parts from reference TRBV9 and TRBJ2-1): DSGVTQTPKHLITATGQRVTLRCSPRSGDLSVYWYQQSLDQGLQFLIQYYNGEERAKGNILERFSAQQFPDLHSELNLSSLELGDSALYFCASSVGGAGWSYNEQFFGPGTRLTVL.

The chain has TRBV13 and TRBJ2-7; D not certain. Trimming pared 0 bases from V and 1 base from J, leaving 7 bases between. This CDR3 spans 14 amino acids. Per germline, CDR1 PRHDT and CDR2 FYEKMQ (reference sequence). The CDR3 bases are TGTGCCAGCAGCTTAGGCCCCTCATCCTACGAGCAGTACTTC. Translating it yields CASSLGPSSYEQYF.

V and J are TRBV11-2 and TRBJ1-2; D gene uncertain. CDR1 SGHAT and CDR2 FQNNGV come from the germline V gene. Trimming removed 1 base from V and 6 bases from J, with 6 bases in between. This CDR3 is built from 12 residues. This chain's CDR3 is CASSLGGDGYTF. Written as DNA, the CDR3 is TGTGCCAGCAGCTTAGGTGGGGATGGCTACACCTTC.

This chain uses TRBV4-1 with TRBJ2-2; 7 positions agree with TRBD1. J gave up 0 bases and V 8 bases, and 9 bases lay outside the gene matches. Germline V gene sequence: CDR1 MGHRA, CDR2 YSYEKL. The CDR3 consists of 16 residues. CDR3 sequence reads: CASGWGTAANTGELFF. The DNA of the CDR3 is TGCGCCAGCGGCTGGGGGACAGCCGCGAACACCGGGGAGCTGTTTTTT.

The rearrangement links TRBV28 to TRBJ2-3; weak D call: TRBD2 (5 bases). V lost 3 bases and J 2 bases, leaving 9 bases between the germline ends. The CDR3 consists of 14 residues. Germline loops: CDR1 MDHEN, CDR2 SYDVKM. The CDR3 DNA reads TGTGCCAGCAGTTTGGACTCATACACAGATACGCAGTATTTT. Its protein is CASSLDSYTDTQYF.

The V and J genes are TRBV10-2 and TRBJ2-2; D call uncertain. The CDR3 contains 13 residues. The germline V gene encodes CDR1 WSHSY and CDR2 SAAADI. V shed 2 bases and J shed 4 bases, with 5 bases lying between them. The CDR3 sequence is CASSEVGTGELFF. The CDR3 coding sequence is TGCGCCAGCAGTGAGGTGGGCACCGGGGAGCTGTTTTTT.

J is TRBJ1-1 and V is TRBV7-2; TRBD1 might be the D (6 bases). V dropped 1 base and J dropped 1 base, with 16 bases sitting between them. The CDR3 runs to 17 residues. Germline V gene data show CDR1 as SGHTA and CDR2 as FQGNSA. This chain's CDR3 is CASSLVTGAPWNTEAFF. The CDR3 bases are TGTGCCAGCAGCTTAGTAACGGGGGCCCCCTGGAACACTGAAGCTTTCTTT.

By share, this clone counts as large. V gene TRBV25-1 combines with J gene TRBJ1-2; no definite D call. Trimming took 1 base from V and 8 from J, leaving 14 bases between them. Germline V lookup: CDR1 MGHDK, CDR2 SYGVNS. CDR3 length equals 14 residues. This CDR3 reads CASSELVSSRGYTF. As DNA, the CDR3 is TGTGCCAGCAGTGAATTGGTGTCGAGCCGGGGCTACACCTTC.

The V gene is TRBV15, the J gene TRBJ1-3, with D unresolved. Germline V gene lookup returns CDR1 LNHNV and CDR2 YYDKDF (reference sequence). V dropped 8 bases and J dropped 0 bases, with 14 bases sitting between them. The CDR3 covers 15 residues. CDR3 DNA: TGTGCCACCGGTAAGGACTCCAACTCTGGAAACACCATATATTTT. This sequence encodes CATGKDSNSGNTIYF.

The J gene is TRBJ2-7, the V gene TRBV6-6; no reliable D call. The germline CDR1 and CDR2 sequences are MNHNY and SVGAGI (reference sequence). V was shortened by 4 bases and J by 7 bases, with 20 bases between the two germline ends. The CDR3 spans 15 residues. Here the CDR3 reads CASSSNPMIAREQYF. CDR3 DNA sequence: TGTGCCAGCAGTTCTAACCCTATGATTGCTCGGGAGCAGTACTTC.

The chain carries TRBV29-1 and TRBJ2-1; 9 bases are shared with TRBD2. V lost 0 bases and J lost 0; bases outside the gene matches: 9. The germline V gene encodes CDR1 SQVTM and CDR2 ANQGSEA. The CDR3 is 18 residues long. CDR3 amino acids: CSVEDMSGRTNSYNEQFF. DNA of the CDR3: TGCAGCGTTGAAGATATGAGCGGGAGGACTAACTCCTACAATGAGCAGTTCTTC.

V and J are TRBV5-4 and TRBJ2-7; D remains unclear. Germline V gives CDR1 SGHNT, CDR2 YYREEE (reference sequence). CDR3 size: 14 residues. Trimming took 1 base from V and 3 from J, leaving 11 bases between them. As DNA, the CDR3 is TGTGCCAGCAGCTTGTTCGGCGTCCTCTACGAGCAGTACTTC. This codes for CASSLFGVLYEQYF.

The genes are TRBV2 and TRBJ1-1, with no clear D. V was clipped by 3 bases and J by 1 base, with 9 bases between them. The germline CDR1 and CDR2 sequences are SNHLY and FYNNEI. CDR3 length: 14 amino acids. The CDR3 loop reads CASSDPGSNTEAFF. The CDR3 DNA sequence: TGTGCCAGCAGTGATCCGGGGTCGAACACTGAAGCTTTCTTT. The entire variable domain, with the rest obtained from reference TRBV2 and TRBJ1-1, is as follows: EPEVTQTPSHQVTQMGQEVILRCVPISNHLYFYWYRQILGQKVEFLVSFYNNEISEKSEIFDDQFSVERPDGSNFTLKIRSTKLEDSAMYFCASSDPGSNTEAFFGQGTRLTVV.

This chain uses TRBV5-6 with TRBJ2-2, with D hard to call. The germline gives CDR1 SGHDT, CDR2 YYEEEE. V was trimmed by 0 bases and J by 6 bases, leaving 9 bases between them. The CDR3 extends over 14 amino acids. CDR3 DNA sequence: TGTGCCAGCAGCTTGGATACCTGGGCCGGGGAGCTGTTTTTT. Translated: CASSLDTWAGELFF.

Worth noting for this clone: An end of the junction differs from the germline gene, which may be a read error. The chain couples TRBV5-6 to TRBJ2-1; the D is unclear. CDR1 and CDR2 (germline): SGHDT, YYEEEE. The CDR3 loop spans 12 amino acids. The CDR3 region is CASSLVNSKGIF. CDR3 nucleotide sequence: TGTGCCAGCAGCTTGGTGAACTCTAAGGGAATCTTC.